A selection of T cell receptor beta chains follows, all from one sample in a study of blood T cell repertoires in COVID-19. This table comes from immunoSEQ multiplex PCR, and its TCRdb copy is limited to in-frame clones, with some not included. The profile shows around 300,000 clones, around 90% of them singletons. Sequenced input: PBMCs or T cells enriched from blood (not recorded which). All receptors come from a woman aged 40 to 50 who had recovered from COVID-19. Each CDR3 is given with its conserved first and last residue. A D gene is named only where the DNA matches it firmly. Clone size is given for some rows only: seen once, a few or many times, or a class if the clone is expanded.

D: .
size: once
J: TRBJ1-2
V: TRBV12-3/TRBV12-4
CDR3: CASSLGGGYGYTF
DNA: TGTGCCAGCAGTTTAGGGGGCGGCTATGGCTACACCTTC

D: .
size: .
J: TRBJ1-2
V: TRBV7-9
CDR3: CASSFSPPKGGYGYTF
DNA: TGTGCCAGCAGCTTTAGCCCCCCTAAGGGAGGCTATGGCTACACCTTC

D: TRBD1
size: .
J: TRBJ1-3
V: TRBV9
CDR3: CASSPDRVMNTIYF
DNA: TGTGCCAGCAGCCCAGACAGGGTAATGAACACCATATATTTT

D: .
size: .
J: TRBJ2-2
V: TRBV24-1
CDR3: CATSALGTGLANTGELFF
DNA: TGTGCCACCAGTGCCCTCGGCACGGGACTCGCGAACACCGGGGAGCTGTTTTTT

D: .
size: few
J: TRBJ1-5
V: TRBV7-6
CDR3: CASSLDTGFGQPQHF
DNA: TGTGCCAGCAGCTTAGATACAGGGTTCGGGCAGCCCCAGCATTTT

D: .
size: .
J: TRBJ1-3
V: TRBV18
CDR3: CASSHRQVSGNTIYF
DNA: TGTGCCAGCTCCCACAGACAGGTCTCTGGAAACACCATATATTTT

D: .
size: .
J: TRBJ1-1
V: TRBV5-1
CDR3: CASSLVSGAFAFF
DNA: TGCGCCAGCAGCTTGGTAAGTGGGGCCTTCGCTTTCTTT

D: .
size: .
J: TRBJ2-3
V: TRBV5-4
CDR3: CASSLWPPSTDTQYF
DNA: TGTGCCAGCAGCTTGTGGCCTCCTAGCACAGATACGCAGTATTTT

D: TRBD1
size: .
J: TRBJ1-6
V: TRBV7-9
CDR3: CASSSRQGFSPLHF
DNA: TGTGCCAGCAGCTCCCGACAGGGATTTTCACCCCTCCACTTT

D: .
size: .
J: TRBJ2-1
V: TRBV7-9
CDR3: CASSLLAGNNEQFF
DNA: TGTGCCAGCAGCTTATTGGCAGGGAACAATGAGCAGTTCTTC

D: TRBD1
size: .
J: TRBJ1-5
V: TRBV9
CDR3: CASSVTGGDQPQHF
DNA: TGTGCCAGCAGCGTGACAGGGGGGGATCAGCCCCAGCATTTT

D: TRBD2
size: .
J: TRBJ2-5
V: TRBV7-3
CDR3: CASSLSGGAGETQYF
DNA: TGTGCCAGCAGCTTGAGCGGGGGGGCCGGTGAGACCCAGTACTTC

D: TRBD2
size: .
J: TRBJ2-3
V: TRBV19
CDR3: CASSIAKAGGPADTQYF
DNA: TGTGCCAGTAGTATAGCTAAGGCGGGGGGACCGGCAGATACGCAGTATTTT

D: TRBD1
size: .
J: TRBJ1-1
V: TRBV5-1
CDR3: CASSPQDRLNTEAFF
DNA: TGCGCCAGCAGCCCCCAGGACAGGTTAAACACTGAAGCTTTCTTT

D: .
size: .
J: TRBJ1-1
V: TRBV29-1
CDR3: CSVPRQDMNTEAFF
DNA: TGCAGCGTACCTCGACAGGACATGAACACTGAAGCTTTCTTT

D: .
size: few
J: TRBJ2-2
V: TRBV9
CDR3: CASSVGAQGNTGELFF
DNA: TGTGCCAGCAGCGTAGGTGCCCAGGGGAACACCGGGGAGCTGTTTTTT

D: TRBD1
size: .
J: TRBJ2-7
V: TRBV10-3
CDR3: CAISDARDRVTYEQYF
DNA: TGTGCCATCAGTGACGCCCGGGACAGGGTTACCTACGAGCAGTACTTC

D: .
size: few
J: TRBJ1-5
V: TRBV6-5
CDR3: CASSRQRYQPQHF
DNA: TGTGCCAGCAGCAGACAGCGATATCAGCCCCAGCATTTT

D: .
size: .
J: TRBJ1-6
V: TRBV9
CDR3: CASSVGGDNSPLHF
DNA: TGTGCCAGCAGCGTGGGGGGGGACAATTCACCCCTCCACTTT

D: TRBD2
size: .
J: TRBJ2-3
V: TRBV5-4
CDR3: CASSQEPGLAATDTQYF
DNA: TGTGCCAGCAGCCAGGAACCGGGACTAGCGGCAACAGATACGCAGTATTTT

D: TRBD1
size: .
J: TRBJ2-2
V: TRBV5-5
CDR3: CASSSGQGMGDTGELFF
DNA: TGTGCCAGCAGCTCCGGACAGGGAATGGGAGACACCGGGGAGCTGTTTTTT

D: .
size: .
J: TRBJ2-2
V: TRBV7-3
CDR3: CASSVQGPPGELFF
DNA: TGTGCCAGCAGCGTCCAGGGTCCCCCAGGGGAGCTGTTTTTT

D: TRBD1
size: .
J: TRBJ1-1
V: TRBV18
CDR3: CASSPGTGRNTEAFF
DNA: TGTGCCAGCTCCCCAGGGACAGGGCGGAACACTGAAGCTTTCTTT

D: .
size: once
J: TRBJ1-6
V: TRBV6-5
CDR3: CASSYVRGSNSPLHF
DNA: TGTGCCAGCAGTTACGTCAGGGGCTCCAATTCACCCCTCCACTTT

D: .
size: .
J: TRBJ1-2
V: TRBV23-1
CDR3: CASSQPEVGQQNYGYTF
DNA: TGCGCCAGCAGTCAGCCCGAAGTCGGACAGCAGAACTATGGCTACACCTTC

D: TRBD2
size: .
J: TRBJ2-5
V: TRBV27
CDR3: CASSFYAGGLGETQYF
DNA: TGTGCCAGCAGTTTTTACGCGGGGGGGCTGGGTGAGACCCAGTACTTC

D: .
size: .
J: TRBJ1-2
V: TRBV4-3
CDR3: CASSQQSGALPNGYTF
DNA: TGCGCCAGCAGCCAACAATCAGGGGCCCTGCCAAATGGCTACACCTTC

D: .
size: .
J: TRBJ2-1
V: TRBV7-9
CDR3: CASSLARNEQFF
DNA: TGTGCCAGCAGCTTAGCGCGGAATGAGCAGTTCTTC

D: .
size: .
J: TRBJ2-7
V: TRBV28
CDR3: CASSPPQGNSYEQYF
DNA: TGTGCCAGCAGCCCCCCACAGGGTAACTCCTACGAGCAGTACTTC

D: .
size: .
J: TRBJ1-1
V: TRBV7-9
CDR3: CASTLNTGTEAFF
DNA: TGTGCCAGCACCCTGAATACGGGCACTGAAGCTTTCTTT

D: .
size: few
J: TRBJ2-5
V: TRBV5-1
CDR3: CASSTTGQNYETQYF
DNA: TGCGCCAGCAGCACAACAGGGCAGAACTATGAGACCCAGTACTTC

D: TRBD2
size: .
J: TRBJ2-5
V: TRBV3-1/TRBV3-2
CDR3: CASSQRGGAQYF
DNA: TGTGCCAGCAGCCAACGGGGGGGGGCCCAGTACTTC

D: TRBD1
size: .
J: TRBJ1-2
V: TRBV5-1
CDR3: CASSLWPGTGGKGNYGYTF
DNA: TGCGCCAGCAGCCTATGGCCCGGGACAGGGGGAAAGGGTAACTATGGCTACACCTTC

D: .
size: .
J: TRBJ1-2
V: TRBV9
CDR3: CASSVGGHGNYGYTF
DNA: TGTGCCAGCAGCGTAGGGGGACACGGTAACTATGGCTACACCTTC

D: .
size: .
J: TRBJ2-5
V: TRBV4-1
CDR3: CASSPKKGQETQYF
DNA: TGCGCCAGCAGCCCCAAGAAGGGGCAAGAGACCCAGTACTTC

D: .
size: .
J: TRBJ1-5
V: TRBV7-8
CDR3: CASSHLGQPQHF
DNA: TGTGCCAGCAGCCACCTCGGTCAGCCCCAGCATTTT